This TCR beta chain is drawn from a study of blood T cell repertoires in COVID-19 (dated by TCRdb to about 2020). Regarding the complete study: Samples covering the acute and convalescent phases of COVID-19 were provided by collaborators in the United States, Italy and Spain. The prospective study material was composed of cDNA or gDNA derived from T cells, B-cell-depleted T cells, or PBMCs. A de-identified subject ID, COVID-19 status, age in years and sex were almost always included in the sample metadata. HLA class I and class II types, where available, came from metadata supplied by the sample provider rather than from assay-based typing. The samples were drawn from the first 160 participants of the ongoing ImmuneRACE study and from under 1,500 subjects provided by 6 global collaborators. A freely available public database, intended as a resource for researchers studying the immune response to SARS-CoV-2, is where the repertoires were released. Subjects who had been exposed to COVID-19, were actively infected with it, or had recovered from it provided the deeply sampled blood TCRbeta repertoires that made up the dataset. Overall results and qualifications from the work: The amount of clinical and demographic metadata varied by source and participant and was provided uncurated.

On this clone itself: What antigen it recognizes has not been identified. There are no base qualities to consult, and no much larger clone falls within one base.

Taken from the germline V gene (reference sequence), the CDR1 and CDR2 loops are MNHNY and SVGAGI. The CDR3 holds 16 amino acids from the cysteine to the phenylalanine. Just the 48-base CDR3 DNA is kept, in frame starting at base 1. Trimming costs V 6 bases and J 4 bases, and their ends lie 19 bases apart. The immunoSEQ Assay, a bias-controlled multiplex PCR, was used to amplify TCRbeta CDR3 regions from genomic DNA. For the original study's pipeline: The number of nucleated cells in each sample was estimated by amplification of reference gene primers within the assay. To quantify the absolute abundance of each unique TCRbeta CDR3 rearrangement, sequence reads were collapsed and filtered. For each sample, productive Simpson clonality was calculated as the square root of Simpson's diversity index over productive rearrangements. TCRdb carries this immuneACCESS record with in-frame sequences only. Its versions omit some clonotypes, under half of them owing to an unresolved V gene in the studies checked, with the rest unexplained. For V, J and clone size, that table is used; D and trimming come from the DNA. The sample includes under 200,000 clones, with around 89% observed a single time. More than 25% of the sample is in the top ten clones.

Collaborating institutions collected whole blood in K2EDTA tubes following their own protocols. For TCRbeta analysis, collaborators shipped samples as frozen whole blood, isolated PBMCs, or DNA extracted from either of those sample types. This receptor was identified in a man aged 55-75 years with acute or convalescent COVID-19. The chain is assembled from TRBV6-6 and TRBJ1-5, and possibly TRBD1, on 6 matching bases. Sequenced material: peripheral blood. The CDR3 sequence is CASSRSGHQDNQPQHF. The DNA sequence reads TGTGCCAGCAGCCGATCGGGACATCAAGATAATCAGCCCCAGCATTTT.